The present T cell receptor (beta chain) was sequenced within a study of post-analysis software for immune sequencing data. Study-level background: The patients showed relapsing-remitting, secondary progressive and progressive-relapsing multiple sclerosis courses.

In germline, CDR1 is DFQATT, CDR2 SNEGSKA (reference sequence). This CDR3 contains 10 residues. Study-level results: In patients, TRBV5-6, TRBV5-1 and TRBV20-1 belonged to four or five TRBV segments found more frequently than in controls. Same-batch samples co-clustered strongly by F measure. Significantly lower normalized Chao1 diversity was seen in multiple sclerosis patients than in controls.

Unique molecular identifiers had been added to the TCR beta cDNA libraries. Each batch of roughly 0.95 to 10 million T cells produced 450,000 to 500,000 cDNA molecules. TCRdb re-called the PCR reads through MiXCR, storing one row per CDR3 protein. The sample lists roughly 800,000 distinct CDR3 sequences; just over 45% were seen once. This clonotype was found a few times. The antigen is not known. This chain connects TRBV20-1 to TRBJ2-4; D is unresolved. The J call could be wrong; TRBJ2-7 is a better fit for the DNA end. This sequence originates from a girl between 5 and 17 years old with multiple sclerosis. Input material: blood. The CDR3 sequence is CSVDPYEQYF. In DNA, the CDR3 is TGCAGTGTAGACCCGTACGAGCAGTACTTC.